These 6 T cell receptor beta chains were all obtained from the same sample, sequenced in a study of T cells after yellow fever vaccination. Each CDR3 protein gets one entry after TCRdb re-called the 5' RACE reads with MiXCR. Counted here are hundreds of thousands of distinct CDR3 sequences, about a sixth occurring once; the ten biggest clones make up roughly 17%. The input for sequencing was PBMCs, taken about 5 days after the first yellow fever vaccination. The receptors stem from a man between 18 and 35 years old who received the YFV17D yellow fever vaccine.

Comments on this clonotype: Germline and junction disagree at one end, which may indicate a read error. The rearrangement links TRBV20-1 to TRBJ1-6, with 7 bases aligning to TRBD1. Germline V gives CDR1 DFQATT, CDR2 SNEGSKA (reference sequence). CDR3 length equals 17 residues. The CDR3 loop reads CSTSSDRDPPNNSPLHF. The CDR3 coding sequence is TGCAGTACTAGCTCCGACAGGGACCCACCCAATAATTCACCCCTCCACTTT.

This rearrangement joins TRBV5-6 to TRBJ1-6; 9 bases are a match to TRBD1. With 5 bases clipped from V and 4 bases from J, the junction kept 7 bases outside the gene matches. Germline V CDR1 and CDR2: SGHDT, YYEEEE. The CDR3 loop spans 16 amino acids. This chain's CDR3 is CASSSKDRGYNSPLHF. The CDR3 DNA reads TGTGCCAGCAGTTCTAAGGACAGGGGATATAATTCACCCCTCCACTTT.

V gene TRBV7-6 combines with J gene TRBJ2-7; D perhaps matches TRBD2 (7 bases). Between the trimmed V and J ends, which lost 5 bases and 5 bases, there was a span of 16 bases. This CDR3 has 14 amino acids. Germline CDR1 SGHVS, CDR2 FNYEAQ. CDR3 loop: CASSLNGGLHEQYF. The DNA of the CDR3 is TGTGCCAGCAGCCTCAACGGGGGGCTGCACGAGCAGTACTTC.

This clonotype was detected a few times. The chain links TRBV9 to TRBJ2-6; perhaps TRBD1 as D (6 bases). Germline V gene lookup returns CDR1 SGDLS and CDR2 YYNGEE. V lost 0 bases and J lost 4, with 17 bases in between. The CDR3 has 18 amino acids. The CDR3 DNA is TGTGCCAGCAGCGTAGATACCCGTCCAGGGGCCGGGGCCAACGTCCTGACTTTC. This encodes CASSVDTRPGAGANVLTF. Using reference TRBV9 and TRBJ2-6 for the parts outside the CDR3, the full variable domain is DSGVTQTPKHLITATGQRVTLRCSPRSGDLSVYWYQQSLDQGLQFLIQYYNGEERAKGNILERFSAQQFPDLHSELNLSSLELGDSALYFCASSVDTRPGAGANVLTFGAGSRLTVL.

The chain is built from TRBV4-3 and TRBJ1-2; D is possibly TRBD1 (6 bases). Between the trimmed V and J ends, which lost 0 bases and 8 bases, there was a span of 16 bases. CDR1 and CDR2 (germline): LGHNA, YSLEER. This CDR3 comprises 15 residues. CDR3 protein: CASSQDPQTGEGYTF. CDR3 in DNA: TGCGCCAGCAGCCAAGATCCACAGACAGGAGAAGGCTACACCTTC.

This clonotype has only one observation. The V and J genes are TRBV12-3 or TRBV12-4 and TRBJ2-3; 10 positions agree with TRBD2. The CDR3 is made up of 17 amino acids. V was pared by 6 bases and J by 3 bases, with 12 bases of the junction left unmatched. The CDR3 nucleotides read TGTGCCAGCAGCCTAGGGTTGCCAGCGGGGGGGACAGATACGCAGTATTTT. Protein: CASSLGLPAGGTDTQYF.